This is a list of T cell receptor beta chains from one sample in a study of identical twins. One entry per CDR3 protein, called by TCRdb with MiXCR from the 5' RACE reads. This table holds hundreds of thousands of distinct CDR3 sequences, around 12% found once. In addition, the sample was reused for a study of yellow fever vaccine responses in identical twins.

Material: PBMCs. The receptors derive from a woman between 18 and 29 years old in good health. Both conserved end residues are trimmed from each CDR3. Some rows mark clone size as missing; the rest say once, few, many or name a class of expanded clone.

>TRBJ1-2|TRBV29-1|NA
SVGGGSYGYT
>TRBJ1-5|TRBV11-2|NA
ASSLDRVGVRGNQPQH
>TRBJ2-7|TRBV15|once
ATSGGQTFYEQY
>TRBJ1-2|TRBV13|few
ASSVGQSDGYT
>TRBJ2-3|TRBV2|few
ASSEDSGPSTDTQY
>TRBJ1-1|TRBV5-1|few
ASSFGTQLNTEAF
>TRBJ1-2|TRBV5-5|few
ASSMSPTGDYGYT
>TRBJ1-2|TRBV12-3/TRBV12-4|NA
ASSFGGVNYGYT
>TRBJ2-2|TRBV15|many
ATSRGRGTGRNTGELF
>TRBJ2-1|TRBV9|few
ASSAANNEQF
>TRBJ2-5|TRBV5-1|many
ASSLRDQETQY
>TRBJ2-2|TRBV13|NA
ASNHLQGEGTGELF
>TRBJ2-1|TRBV6-1|NA
ASSDSSRINEQF
>TRBJ2-1|TRBV7-2|many
ASSLRFLRGGSEQF
>TRBJ2-7|TRBV28|few
ASSPMGVAGSYEQY
>TRBJ1-1|TRBV7-8|NA
ASSLVGLQGAVLAF
>TRBJ2-4|TRBV6-1|NA
ASSEWAGGTNIQY
>TRBJ2-3|TRBV29-1|few
SVGTWVGLAGVSDTQY
>TRBJ1-4|TRBV18|NA
ASSPPGSEKLF
>TRBJ2-7|TRBV27|few
ASSLMGQGIGLYEQY
>TRBJ2-7|TRBV20-1|NA
SATQGTEQY
>TRBJ1-5|TRBV6-4|NA
ASSDEGNQPQH
>TRBJ1-6|TRBV28|NA
ASSFYPGTGNSPLH
>TRBJ2-5|TRBV5-1|few
ASSLVGLAGAETQY
>TRBJ2-1|TRBV19|NA
ASSMWTSGGAAEQF
>TRBJ2-1|TRBV7-7|few
ASSLSGRIGYNEQF
>TRBJ1-2|TRBV3-1|few
ASNRGGNYGYT
>TRBJ1-4|TRBV5-1|many
ASSLTGSATNEKLF
>TRBJ1-5|TRBV3-1|NA
ASSQGGTPPSNQPQH
>TRBJ2-2|TRBV12-3/TRBV12-4|few
ASSPGTSGGISGELF
>TRBJ1-1|TRBV4-1|NA
ASSQGTGEWDTEAF
>TRBJ2-3|TRBV20-1|NA
SARDMGSVSDTQY